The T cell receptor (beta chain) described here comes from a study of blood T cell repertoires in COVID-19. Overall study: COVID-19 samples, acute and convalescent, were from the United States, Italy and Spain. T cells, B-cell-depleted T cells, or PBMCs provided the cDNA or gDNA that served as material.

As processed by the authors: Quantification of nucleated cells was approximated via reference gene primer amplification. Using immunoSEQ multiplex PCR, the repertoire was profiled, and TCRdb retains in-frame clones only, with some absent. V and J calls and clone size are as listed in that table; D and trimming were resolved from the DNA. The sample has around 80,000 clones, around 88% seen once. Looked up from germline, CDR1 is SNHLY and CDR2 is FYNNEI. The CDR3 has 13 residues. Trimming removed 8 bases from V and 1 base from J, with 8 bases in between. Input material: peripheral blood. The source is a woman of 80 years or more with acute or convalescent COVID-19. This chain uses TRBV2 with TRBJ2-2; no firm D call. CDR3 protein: CASRQENTGELFF. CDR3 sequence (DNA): TGTGCCAGCCGCCAGGAGAACACCGGGGAGCTGTTTTTT.